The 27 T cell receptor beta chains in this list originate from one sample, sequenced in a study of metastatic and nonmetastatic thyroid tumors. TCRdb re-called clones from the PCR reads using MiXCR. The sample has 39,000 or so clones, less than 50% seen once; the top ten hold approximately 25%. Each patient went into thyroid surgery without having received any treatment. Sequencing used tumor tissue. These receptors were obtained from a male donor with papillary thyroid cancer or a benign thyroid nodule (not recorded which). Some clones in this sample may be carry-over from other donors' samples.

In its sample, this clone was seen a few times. The CDR3 reads CASSLSAGGLGEQFF. The DNA for the CDR3 is TGTGCCAGCAGTTTATCGGCTGGCGGGTTAGGTGAGCAGTTCTTC. The chain links TRBV28 to TRBJ2-1, with TRBD2 as a possible D gene (5 bases). The CDR3 loop spans 15 amino acids. Per germline, CDR1 MDHEN and CDR2 SYDVKM. V was cut by 1 base and J by 9 bases, with 16 bases left in between. Using reference TRBV28 and TRBJ2-1 for the parts outside the CDR3, the full variable domain is DVKVTQSSRYLVKRTGEKVFLECVQDMDHENMFWYRQDPGLGLRLIYFSYDVKMKEKGDIPEGYSVSREKKERFSLILESASTNQTSMYLCASSLSAGGLGEQFFGPGTRLTVL.

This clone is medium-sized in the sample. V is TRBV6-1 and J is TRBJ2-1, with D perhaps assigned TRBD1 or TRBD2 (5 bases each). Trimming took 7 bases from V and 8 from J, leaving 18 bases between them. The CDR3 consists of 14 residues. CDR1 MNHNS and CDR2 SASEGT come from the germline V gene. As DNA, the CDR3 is TGTGCCAGCACCAAAAGGAGTGGGACCGATGAGCAGTTCTTC. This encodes CASTKRSGTDEQFF.

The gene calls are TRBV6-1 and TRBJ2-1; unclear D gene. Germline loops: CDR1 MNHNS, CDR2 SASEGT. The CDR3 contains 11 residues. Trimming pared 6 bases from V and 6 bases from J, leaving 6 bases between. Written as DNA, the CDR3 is TGTGCCAGCAGCCCCGGCAATGAGCAGTTCTTC. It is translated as CASSPGNEQFF.

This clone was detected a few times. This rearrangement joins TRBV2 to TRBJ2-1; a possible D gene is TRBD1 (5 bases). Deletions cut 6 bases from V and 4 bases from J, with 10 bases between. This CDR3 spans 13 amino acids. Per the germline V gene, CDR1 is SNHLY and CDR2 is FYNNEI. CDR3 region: CASRTDRYNEQFF. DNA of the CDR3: TGTGCCAGCAGGACCGACAGATACAATGAGCAGTTCTTC.

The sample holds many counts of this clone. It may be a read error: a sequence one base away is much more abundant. The CDR3 spells CASRPRTSGPGELFF. As DNA, the CDR3 is TGTGCCAGCAGACCCCGGACTAGCGGACCCGGGGAGCTGTTTTTT. The J gene is TRBJ2-2, the V gene TRBV12-3 or TRBV12-4, with 10 bases that match TRBD2. The CDR3 is 15 residues long. V lost 6 bases and J lost 6; bases outside the gene matches: 7.

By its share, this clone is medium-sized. CDR3 nucleotide sequence: TGTGCCAGCAGCCGAAGGTCAGCAAGAACAGAGACCCAGTACTTC. This sequence encodes CASSRRSARTETQYF. The gene calls are TRBV27 and TRBJ2-5; D is undetermined. CDR3 length equals 15 residues. The germline V gene has CDR1 MNHEY and CDR2 SMNVEV (reference sequence). V was cut by 6 bases and J by 4 bases, with 18 bases left in between.

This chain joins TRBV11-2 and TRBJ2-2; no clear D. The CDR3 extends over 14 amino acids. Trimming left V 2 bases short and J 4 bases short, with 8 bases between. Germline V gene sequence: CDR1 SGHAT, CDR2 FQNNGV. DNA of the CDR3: TGTGCCAGCAGCTTACTTTCAGCCACCGGGGAGCTGTTTTTT. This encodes CASSLLSATGELFF. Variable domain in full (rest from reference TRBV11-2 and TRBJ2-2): EAGVAQSPRYKIIEKRQSVAFWCNPISGHATLYWYQQILGQGPKLLIQFQNNGVVDDSQLPKDRFSAERLKGVDSTLKIQPAKLEDSAVYLCASSLLSATGELFFGEGSRLTVL.

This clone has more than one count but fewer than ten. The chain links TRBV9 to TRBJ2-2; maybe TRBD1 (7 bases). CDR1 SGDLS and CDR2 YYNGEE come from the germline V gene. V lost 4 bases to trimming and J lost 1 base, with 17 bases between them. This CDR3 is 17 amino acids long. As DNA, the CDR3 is TGTGCCAGCAGCCCCAGGGGGGACTCACTGAACACCGGGGAGCTGTTTTTT. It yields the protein CASSPRGDSLNTGELFF.

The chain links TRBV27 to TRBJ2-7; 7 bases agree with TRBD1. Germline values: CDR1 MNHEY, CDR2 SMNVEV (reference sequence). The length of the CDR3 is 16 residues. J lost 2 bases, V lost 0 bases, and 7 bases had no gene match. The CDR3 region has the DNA TGTGCCAGCAGTTTATCTCCCGGGACAGATGCCTACGAGCAGTACTTC. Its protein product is CASSLSPGTDAYEQYF.

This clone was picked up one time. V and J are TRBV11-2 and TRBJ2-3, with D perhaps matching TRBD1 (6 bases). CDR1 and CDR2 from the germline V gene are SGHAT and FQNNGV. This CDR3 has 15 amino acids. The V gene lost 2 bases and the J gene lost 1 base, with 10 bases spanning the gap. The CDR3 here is CASSLQGSRTDTQYF. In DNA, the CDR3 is TGTGCCAGCAGCTTACAGGGGAGTCGCACAGATACGCAGTATTTT.

CDR3 sequence reads: CAGTGFGQPQHF. CDR3 in DNA: TGTGCAGGGACAGGTTTCGGTCAGCCCCAGCATTTT. The J gene is TRBJ1-5, the V gene TRBV28; 8 bases are shared with TRBD1. Germline V gene sequence: CDR1 MDHEN, CDR2 SYDVKM. This CDR3 has 12 residues.

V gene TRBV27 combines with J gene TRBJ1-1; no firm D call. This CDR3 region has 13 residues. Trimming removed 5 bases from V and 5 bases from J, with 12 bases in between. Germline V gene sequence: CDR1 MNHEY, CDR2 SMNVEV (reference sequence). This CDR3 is CASSPAARTEAFF. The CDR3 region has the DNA TGTGCCAGCAGTCCGGCAGCCAGGACTGAAGCTTTCTTT.

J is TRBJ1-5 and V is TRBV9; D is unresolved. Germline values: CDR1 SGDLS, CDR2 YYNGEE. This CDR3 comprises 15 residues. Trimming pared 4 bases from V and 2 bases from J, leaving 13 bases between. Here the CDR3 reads CASSPGEARNQPQHF. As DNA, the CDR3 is TGTGCCAGCAGCCCCGGTGAGGCACGCAATCAGCCCCAGCATTTT.

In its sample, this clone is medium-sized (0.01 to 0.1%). The CDR3 loop reads CAVTGTNTEAFF. Written as DNA, the CDR3 is TGTGCCGTAACCGGGACAAACACTGAAGCTTTCTTT. V gene TRBV24-1 combines with J gene TRBJ1-1; tentatively, D is TRBD1 (6 bases). Germline CDR1 reads KGHDR; CDR2 reads SFDVKD. The CDR3 has 12 residues. Trimming cost V 12 bases and J 2 bases, with 12 bases left between them.

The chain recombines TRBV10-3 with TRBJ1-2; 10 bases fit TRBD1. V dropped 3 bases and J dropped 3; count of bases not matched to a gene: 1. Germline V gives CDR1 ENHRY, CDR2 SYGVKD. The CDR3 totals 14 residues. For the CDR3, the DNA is TGTGCCATCAGTGATGGACAGGGGGACTATGGCTACACCTTC. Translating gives CAISDGQGDYGYTF.

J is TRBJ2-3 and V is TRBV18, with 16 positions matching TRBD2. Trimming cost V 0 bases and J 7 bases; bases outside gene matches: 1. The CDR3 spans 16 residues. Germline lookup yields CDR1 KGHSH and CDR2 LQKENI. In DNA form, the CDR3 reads TGTGCCAGCTCACCACCGGGACTAGCGGGAGGGCATACGCAGTATTTT. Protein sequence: CASSPPGLAGGHTQYF.

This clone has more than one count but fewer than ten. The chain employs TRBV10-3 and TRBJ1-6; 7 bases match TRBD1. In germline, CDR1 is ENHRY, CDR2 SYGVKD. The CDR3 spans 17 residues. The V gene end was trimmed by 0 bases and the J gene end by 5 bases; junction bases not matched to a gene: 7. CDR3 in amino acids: CAISESQQGGNNSPLHF. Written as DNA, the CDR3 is TGTGCCATCAGTGAGTCCCAGCAGGGGGGAAATAATTCACCCCTCCACTTT.

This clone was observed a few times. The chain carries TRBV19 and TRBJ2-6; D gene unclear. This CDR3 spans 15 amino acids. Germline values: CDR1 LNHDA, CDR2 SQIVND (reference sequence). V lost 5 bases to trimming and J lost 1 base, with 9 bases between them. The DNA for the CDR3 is TGTGCCAGTAGTCTAACATTTTCTGGGGCCAACGTCCTGACTTTC. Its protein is CASSLTFSGANVLTF.

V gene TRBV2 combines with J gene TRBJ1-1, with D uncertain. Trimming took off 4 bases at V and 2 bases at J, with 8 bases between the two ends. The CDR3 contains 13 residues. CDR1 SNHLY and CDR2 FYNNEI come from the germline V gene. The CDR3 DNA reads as TGTGCCAGCAGTGCGTTGGATAACACTGAAGCTTTCTTT. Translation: CASSALDNTEAFF.

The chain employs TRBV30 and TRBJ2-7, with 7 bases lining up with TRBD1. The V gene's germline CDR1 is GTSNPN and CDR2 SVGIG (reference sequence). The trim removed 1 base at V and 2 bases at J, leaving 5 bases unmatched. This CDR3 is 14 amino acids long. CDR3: CAWSAGTVPYEQYF. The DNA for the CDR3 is TGTGCCTGGAGTGCCGGGACAGTTCCCTACGAGCAGTACTTC.

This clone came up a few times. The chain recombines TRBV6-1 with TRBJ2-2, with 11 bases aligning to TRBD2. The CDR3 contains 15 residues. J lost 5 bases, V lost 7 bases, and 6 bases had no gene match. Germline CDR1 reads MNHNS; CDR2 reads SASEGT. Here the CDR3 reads CASKLAGVVTGELFF. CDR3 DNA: TGTGCCAGCAAACTAGCGGGAGTGGTTACCGGGGAGCTGTTTTTT.

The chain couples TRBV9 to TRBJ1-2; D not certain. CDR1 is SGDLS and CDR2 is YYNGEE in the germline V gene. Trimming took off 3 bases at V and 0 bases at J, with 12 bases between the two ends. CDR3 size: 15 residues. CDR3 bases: TGTGCCAGCAGCGCGGGAGCAGAAGCTAACTATGGCTACACCTTC. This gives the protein CASSAGAEANYGYTF.

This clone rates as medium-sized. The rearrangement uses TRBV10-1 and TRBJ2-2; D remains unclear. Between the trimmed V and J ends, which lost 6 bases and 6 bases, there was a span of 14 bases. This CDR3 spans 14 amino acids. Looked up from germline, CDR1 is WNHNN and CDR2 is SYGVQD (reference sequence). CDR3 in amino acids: CASSKVGTPGELFF. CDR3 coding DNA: TGCGCCAGCAGCAAGGTTGGCACGCCCGGGGAGCTGTTTTTT.

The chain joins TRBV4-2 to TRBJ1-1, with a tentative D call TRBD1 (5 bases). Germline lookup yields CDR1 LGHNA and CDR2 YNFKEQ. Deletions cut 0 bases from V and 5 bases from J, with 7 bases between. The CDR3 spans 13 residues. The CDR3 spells CASSQEQGTEAFF. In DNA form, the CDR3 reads TGTGCCAGCAGCCAAGAGCAGGGTACTGAAGCTTTCTTT.

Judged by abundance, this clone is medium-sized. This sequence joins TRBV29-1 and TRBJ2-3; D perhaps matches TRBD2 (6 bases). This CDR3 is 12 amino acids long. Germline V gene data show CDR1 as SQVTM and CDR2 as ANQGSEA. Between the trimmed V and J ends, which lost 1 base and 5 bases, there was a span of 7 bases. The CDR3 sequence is CSVEGGEDTQYF. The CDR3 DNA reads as TGCAGCGTTGAAGGCGGGGAAGATACGCAGTATTTT.

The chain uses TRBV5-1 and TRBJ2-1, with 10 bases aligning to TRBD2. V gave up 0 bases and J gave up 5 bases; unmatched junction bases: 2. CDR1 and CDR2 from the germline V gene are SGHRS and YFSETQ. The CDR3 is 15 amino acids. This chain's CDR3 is CASSLALAGDNEQFF. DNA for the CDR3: TGCGCCAGCAGCTTGGCCCTAGCGGGAGACAATGAGCAGTTCTTC.

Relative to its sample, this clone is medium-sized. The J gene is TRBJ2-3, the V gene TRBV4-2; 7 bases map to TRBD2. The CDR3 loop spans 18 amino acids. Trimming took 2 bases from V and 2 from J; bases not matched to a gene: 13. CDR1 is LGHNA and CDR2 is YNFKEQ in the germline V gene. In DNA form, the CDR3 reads TGTGCCAGCAGCCAATCATATTCCCTAGCGGCCCACACAGATACGCAGTATTTT. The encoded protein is CASSQSYSLAAHTDTQYF.